A selection of T cell receptor beta chains follows, all from one sample in a study of long-term antiretroviral therapy in people with HIV. This table comes from immunoSEQ multiplex PCR, and its TCRdb copy is limited to in-frame clones, with some not included. The table has some 29,000 clones, about 77% seen once. Here the sequenced sample was unsorted PBMCs, taken 1.5 years before starting antiretroviral therapy. Source of these receptors: a man between 18 and 35 years old with HIV. The CDR3 runs from the conserved cysteine through the conserved F or W. Fields, in order: clone size, D gene, J gene, V gene, CDR3 DNA, CDR3 protein. A D gene is named only where the DNA matches it firmly. Expanded clones get a size class; other rows say once, few or many, or leave the size out.

. . TRBJ1-5 TRBV11-2 TGTGCCAGCAGCTTAGATTTGGGAGGGAATCAGCCCCAGCATTTT CASSLDLGGNQPQHF
. . TRBJ2-3 TRBV2 TGTGCCAGCAGTGAAGCGCCTTGGCGGGGCACAGATACGCAGTATTTT CASSEAPWRGTDTQYF
once . TRBJ2-7 TRBV11-2 TGTGCCAGCAGCTTCGGACAAACCTACGAGCAGTACTTC CASSFGQTYEQYF
. TRBD2 TRBJ2-2 TRBV7-9 TGTGCCAGCAGCTCCCGGACTAGACGGGGCACCGGGGAGCTGTTTTTT CASSSRTRRGTGELFF
. . TRBJ1-1 TRBV5-1 TGCGCCAGCAGCTTATGGGGTTTAGACCCGGGGGACACTGAAGCTTTCTTT CASSLWGLDPGDTEAFF
few . TRBJ2-1 TRBV15 TGTGCCACCAGCAGAGTGACCGGACAGTCCTTCAATGAGCAGTTCTTC CATSRVTGQSFNEQFF
. . TRBJ1-3 TRBV10-2 TGCGCCAGCAGGGAAACCCAGTTCTCTGGAAACACCATATATTTT CASRETQFSGNTIYF
. . TRBJ2-7 TRBV11-2 TGTGCCAGCAGCTTAGCGGCAGACTACGAGCAGTACTTC CASSLAADYEQYF
. . TRBJ2-1 TRBV28 TGTGCCAGCAGTTTTGAGTTCTACAATGAGCAGTTCTTC CASSFEFYNEQFF
. . TRBJ2-3 TRBV7-9 TGTGCCAGCAGCTTAACCGGACTGAGGGGAACAGATACGCAGTATTTT CASSLTGLRGTDTQYF
. . TRBJ1-1 TRBV28 TGTGCCAGCAGTTATCGCCGACAAGGCCCCAGGAACACTGAAGCTTTCTTT CASSYRRQGPRNTEAFF
. . TRBJ2-6 TRBV27 TGTGCCAGCAGTTTGGTCTGGACTGGGGCCAACGTCCTGACTTTC CASSLVWTGANVLTF
. . TRBJ2-7 TRBV7-6 TGTGCCAGCAGCTTAAACATTGTCTACGAGCAGTACTTC CASSLNIVYEQYF
. TRBD2 TRBJ2-3 TRBV7-2 TGTGCCAGCAGCTTAGCCGGAGCGGGAGGGCCATCAGATACGCAGTATTTT CASSLAGAGGPSDTQYF
. TRBD1 TRBJ1-1 TRBV27 TGTGCCAGCAGGTCCGGGACAGGGAGGACTGAAGCTTTCTTT CASRSGTGRTEAFF
. TRBD2 TRBJ2-1 TRBV6-5 TGTGCCAGCAGCGTCCTCGAGGCGGGAGTCTATGAGCAGTTCTTC CASSVLEAGVYEQFF
. . TRBJ2-1 TRBV4-1 TGCGCCAGCAGCCAAGAAGTTAACTACAATGAGCAGTTCTTC CASSQEVNYNEQFF
few . TRBJ2-3 TRBV19 TGTGCCAGTAGTCGGGGTCTGGCAGATACGCAGTATTTT CASSRGLADTQYF
. . TRBJ2-1 TRBV5-6 TGTGCCAGCAGCTTGTACACACCTTCCTACAATGAGCAGTTCTTC CASSLYTPSYNEQFF
once TRBD1 TRBJ1-2 TRBV10-3 TGTGCCATCAGTGAGTCGAACGGGCAGGGGGCAGGCGGCTACACCTTC CAISESNGQGAGGYTF